The 28 T cell receptor beta chains presented below share a single source sample, sequenced in a study of monozygotic twins with inflammatory bowel disease. No DNA is given; TCRdb re-called the 5' RACE reads and lists each CDR3 protein once. The data show approximately 150,000 distinct CDR3 sequences, and the top ten clones hold 2.4%. The material sequenced was blood. The receptors were gathered from a human donor with ulcerative colitis or Crohn's disease, or a healthy co-twin of an affected twin (not recorded which).

The V call is TRBV19, the J call TRBJ2-5; TCRdb designates TRBD1, a call that cannot be tested without DNA. This CDR3 is built from 14 residues. The germline gives CDR1 LNHDA, CDR2 SQIVND (reference sequence). The CDR3 sequence is CASSIQGSLETQYF.

The genes are TRBV29-1 and TRBJ1-1; TCRdb lists TRBD1, though no DNA is available to test this call. CDR1 is SQVTM and CDR2 is ANQGSEA in the germline V gene. The CDR3 runs to 15 residues. CDR3 sequence reads: CSTVPGQGLNTEAFF.

This sequence joins TRBV15 and TRBJ2-7; with no DNA, the TCRdb D assignment of TRBD1 cannot be verified. The length of the CDR3 is 15 residues. Germline CDR1 reads LNHNV; CDR2 reads YYDKDF (reference sequence). Here the CDR3 reads CATSRGEIPPSEQYF. The variable domain in full, completed from reference TRBV15 and TRBJ2-7, reads DAMVIQNPRYQVTQFGKPVTLSCSQTLNHNVMYWYQQKSSQAPKLLFHYYDKDFNNEADTPDNFQSRRPNTSFCFLDIRSPGLGDTAMYLCATSRGEIPPSEQYFGPGTRLTVT.

V is TRBV12-3 or TRBV12-4 and J is TRBJ2-1. The CDR3 runs to 16 residues. The CDR3 loop is CASSSGANQGNNEQFF.

This chain links TRBV12-3 or TRBV12-4 with TRBJ2-3; TCRdb's D call of TRBD1 is untestable without DNA. The CDR3 extends over 15 amino acids. CDR3 sequence reads: CASSLRGQGSDTQYF.

The chain employs TRBV5-6 and TRBJ2-7; absent DNA, TCRdb's TRBD1 call cannot be checked. From germline, CDR1 is SGHDT and CDR2 YYEEEE. CDR3 length equals 13 residues. The CDR3 protein is CASSSPRGDEQYF.

This chain joins TRBV20-1 and TRBJ2-1; TCRdb names TRBD1, which stays unverified in the absence of DNA. Germline V gene lookup returns CDR1 DFQATT and CDR2 SNEGSKA (reference sequence). The CDR3 extends over 11 amino acids. CDR3 region: CSVQGGNEQFF.

The chain employs TRBV6-5 and TRBJ1-2; TCRdb picks TRBD1, but there is no DNA to check that call. From germline, CDR1 is MNHEY and CDR2 SVGAGI. This CDR3 region has 13 residues. The chain's CDR3 is CASSFLGRGGYTF.

The CDR3 sequence: CSAREVGAVPDEQFF. The J gene is TRBJ2-1, the V gene TRBV20-1; the D gene TCRdb calls, TRBD1, cannot be checked with no DNA. CDR1 and CDR2 (germline): DFQATT, SNEGSKA (reference sequence). CDR3 size: 15 residues.

V usage is TRBV5-1 and J usage is TRBJ2-5; TCRdb selects TRBD1, and the lack of DNA leaves this call unchecked. The CDR3 has 14 amino acids. Germline CDR1 SGHRS, CDR2 YFSETQ. The CDR3 here is CASSSTGAPETQYF.

The chain employs TRBV18 and TRBJ2-2; there is no DNA to check the TCRdb D call of TRBD1. Germline values: CDR1 KGHSH, CDR2 LQKENI. CDR3 length: 15 residues. The CDR3 protein is CASSLGTANTGELFF. The entire variable domain, with the rest obtained from reference TRBV18 and TRBJ2-2, is as follows: NAGVMQNPRHLVRRRGQEARLRCSPMKGHSHVYWYRQLPEEGLKFMVYLQKENIIDESGMPKERFSAEFPKEGPSILRIQQVVRGDSAAYFCASSLGTANTGELFFGEGSRLTVL.

The chain links TRBV5-1 to TRBJ2-1; checking the TCRdb D call of TRBD2 is not possible without DNA. Germline V gene sequence: CDR1 SGHRS, CDR2 YFSETQ. This CDR3 comprises 19 residues. The CDR3 region is CASSITSGGPKISYNEQFF. Together with reference TRBV5-1 and TRBJ2-1, the CDR3 gives the full variable domain: KAGVTQTPRYLIKTRGQQVTLSCSPISGHRSVSWYQQTPGQGLQFLFEYFSETQRNKGNFPGRFSGRQFSNSRSEMNVSTLELGDSALYLCASSITSGGPKISYNEQFFGPGTRLTVL.

The chain couples TRBV14 to TRBJ2-3. Germline CDR1 reads SGHDN; CDR2 reads FVKESK. This CDR3 has 15 amino acids. Here the CDR3 reads CASSHFGQRTDTQYF.

This clonotype is deemed medium-sized by its frequency. The gene calls are TRBV4-1 and TRBJ2-3. Germline lookup yields CDR1 MGHRA and CDR2 YSYEKL. This CDR3 region has 13 residues. The CDR3 region is CASSQVLGDRWSF.

The rearrangement links TRBV25-1 to TRBJ2-6. The CDR3 is 13 residues long. The germline V gene encodes CDR1 MGHDK and CDR2 SYGVNS. The CDR3 sequence: CASSVSGANVLTF. Combining the CDR3 with reference TRBV25-1 and TRBJ2-6 gives the whole variable domain EADIYQTPRYLVIGTGKKITLECSQTMGHDKMYWYQQDPGMELHLIHYSYGVNSTEKGDLSSESTVSRIRTEHFPLTLESARPSHTSQYLCASSVSGANVLTFGAGSRLTVL.

CDR3 protein: CASSQDTASGANVLTF. The V gene is TRBV4-3, the J gene TRBJ2-6. This CDR3 contains 16 residues. Germline CDR1 is LGHNA and CDR2 is YSLEER.

This chain links TRBV7-3 with TRBJ2-1; the D gene TCRdb calls, TRBD2, cannot be checked with no DNA. The V gene's germline CDR1 is SGHTA and CDR2 FQGTGA. This CDR3 is 18 amino acids long. The CDR3 loop reads CASSLKDLPGGVYNEQFF.

The chain has TRBV5-1 and TRBJ2-7. Looked up from germline, CDR1 is SGHRS and CDR2 is YFSETQ. The CDR3 is made up of 15 amino acids. The CDR3 is CASSVAPSETYEQYF.

The V call is TRBV5-6, the J call TRBJ2-7; without DNA, the TCRdb call of TRBD1 cannot be checked. CDR3 length: 17 amino acids. Looked up from germline, CDR1 is SGHDT and CDR2 is YYEEEE. The CDR3 loop reads CASSLKGGRVNSYEQYF.

The rearrangement links TRBV5-4 to TRBJ2-6; lacking DNA, the TRBD1 call made by TCRdb goes unchecked. Germline V gene sequence: CDR1 SGHNT, CDR2 YYREEE (reference sequence). There are 15 residues in the CDR3. CDR3 in amino acids: CASMARPSGANVLTF.

The chain employs TRBV20-1 and TRBJ2-7; TCRdb lists TRBD1, though no DNA is available to test this call. CDR1 and CDR2 (germline): DFQATT, SNEGSKA (reference sequence). The CDR3 loop spans 13 amino acids. The CDR3 sequence: CSARGTGGYEQYF.

The chain links TRBV5-1 to TRBJ2-4; the D call from TCRdb, TRBD2, cannot be confirmed without DNA. The CDR3 contains 15 residues. The V gene's germline CDR1 is SGHRS and CDR2 YFSETQ. The CDR3 here is CASSLESRDLNIQYF.

The gene calls are TRBV20-1 and TRBJ2-7; with no DNA, the TCRdb D assignment of TRBD1 cannot be verified. This CDR3 is 16 amino acids long. Germline V gene lookup returns CDR1 DFQATT and CDR2 SNEGSKA (reference sequence). CDR3 region: CSARGWDRKSSYEQYF.

The genes are TRBV20-1 and TRBJ2-3; TCRdb outputs TRBD2, but without DNA this stays unchecked. The CDR3 covers 15 residues. In germline, CDR1 is DFQATT, CDR2 SNEGSKA (reference sequence). The CDR3 reads CSARLSGGASDTQYF.

The chain employs TRBV5-1 and TRBJ2-7; the TCRdb D gene call, TRBD1, has no DNA to confirm it. The CDR3 extends over 14 amino acids. CDR1 and CDR2 (germline): SGHRS, YFSETQ. CDR3 amino acids: CASTRDSSSYEQYF.

The chain is built from TRBV15 and TRBJ2-5. Looked up from germline, CDR1 is LNHNV and CDR2 is YYDKDF (reference sequence). CDR3 length: 12 residues. The CDR3 is CATSRGPETQYF.

The CDR3 here is CASSPTRDTQYF. The V gene is TRBV18, the J gene TRBJ2-3. The germline V gene encodes CDR1 KGHSH and CDR2 LQKENI. This CDR3 is built from 12 residues.

The gene calls are TRBV4-1 and TRBJ2-1; the TCRdb D gene call, TRBD1, has no DNA to confirm it. This CDR3 comprises 15 residues. Germline-derived CDR1 and CDR2 are MGHRA and YSYEKL. This CDR3 reads CASGQPGGWHNEQFF.